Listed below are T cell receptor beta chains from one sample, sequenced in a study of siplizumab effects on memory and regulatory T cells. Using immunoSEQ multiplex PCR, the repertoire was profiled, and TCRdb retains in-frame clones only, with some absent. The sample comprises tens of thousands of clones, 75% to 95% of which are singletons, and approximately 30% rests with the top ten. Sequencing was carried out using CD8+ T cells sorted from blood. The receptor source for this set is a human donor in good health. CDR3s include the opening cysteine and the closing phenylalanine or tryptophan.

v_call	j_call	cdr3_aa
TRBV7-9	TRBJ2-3	CASSTLAGGSDTQYF
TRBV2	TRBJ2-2	CASSEFLASGNTGELFF
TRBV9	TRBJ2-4	CASSAYGQAANIQYF
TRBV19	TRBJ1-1	CASDWGGTNTEAFF
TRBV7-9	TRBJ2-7	CASSFGYGEQYF
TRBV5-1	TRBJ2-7	CASSLGGIEQYF
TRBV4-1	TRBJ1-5	CASSLGVGNQPQHF
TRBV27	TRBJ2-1	CASSLSMGLGAYNEQFF
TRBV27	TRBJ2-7	CASSSGQPYEQYF
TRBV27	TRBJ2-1	CASSWTSGGRYEQFF
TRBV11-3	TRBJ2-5	CASSSEGDRLTQYF
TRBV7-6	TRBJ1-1	CASSQITAMNTEAFF
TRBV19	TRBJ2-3	CASSKQGDTQYF
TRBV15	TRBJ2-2	CATTIGTGSLTGELFF
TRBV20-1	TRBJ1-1	CSARSAAEAFF
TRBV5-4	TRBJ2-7	CASSFQGSDEQYF
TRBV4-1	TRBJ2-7	CASSHRTGASYEQYF
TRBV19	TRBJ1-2	CASSPGPYYGYTF
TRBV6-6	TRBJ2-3	CASSYLGVDTQYF
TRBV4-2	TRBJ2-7	CASSPLAGSSYEQYF
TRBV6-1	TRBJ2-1	CASMAEAGIWDEQFF
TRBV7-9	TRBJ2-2	CASSLVVDGELFF
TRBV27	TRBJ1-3	CASSSGNTIYF
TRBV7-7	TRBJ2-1	CASSPGLAGASSYNEQFF
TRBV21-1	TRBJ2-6	CASSPRLAGGPVSGANVLTF
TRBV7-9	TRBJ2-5	CASSLPGQGQETQYF
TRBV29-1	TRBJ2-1	CSVEDGRGTAPSGRKSSYNEQFF
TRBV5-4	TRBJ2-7	CASSLIGESYEQYF
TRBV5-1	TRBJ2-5	CASSFIAVLETQYF
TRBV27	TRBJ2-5	CASSLQGQETQYF
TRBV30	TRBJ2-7	CAWDSGGLGYEQYF
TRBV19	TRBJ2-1	CASSWSGFSYNEQFF
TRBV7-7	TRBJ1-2	CASSLTGPYGYTF
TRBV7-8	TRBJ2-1	CASREGYNEQFF
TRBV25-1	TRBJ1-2	CASSEYYPVYYGYTF
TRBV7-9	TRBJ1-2	CASSFSSQGRWGNYGYTF
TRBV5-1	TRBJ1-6	CASSLEGREIPPLHF
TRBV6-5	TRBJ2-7	CASSRTGTYEQYF
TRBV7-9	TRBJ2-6	CASSPRDRTGANVLTF
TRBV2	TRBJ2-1	CASSADRGGNEQFF